Only a few counts were recorded for the clone carrying this T cell receptor (beta chain). The sample is drawn from a study of blood T cell repertoires in COVID-19. Sequenced by immunoSEQ multiplex PCR; TCRdb stores in-frame clones only, minus some. The sample carries under 200,000 clones, roughly 70% recorded once. The germline V gene has CDR1 MNHEY and CDR2 SVGAGI. This CDR3 has 16 residues. V shed 2 bases and J 7 bases; nucleotides not matched to a gene: 6. The chain uses TRBV6-5 and TRBJ1-6; 9 positions agree with TRBD1. The sample taken for sequencing was peripheral blood. This receptor was obtained from a woman older than 75 with acute or convalescent COVID-19. The CDR3 DNA is TGTGCCAGCAGTTACAGTGGGACAGGGTACAATTCACCCCTCCACTTT. Translated, it gives CASSYSGTGYNSPLHF.